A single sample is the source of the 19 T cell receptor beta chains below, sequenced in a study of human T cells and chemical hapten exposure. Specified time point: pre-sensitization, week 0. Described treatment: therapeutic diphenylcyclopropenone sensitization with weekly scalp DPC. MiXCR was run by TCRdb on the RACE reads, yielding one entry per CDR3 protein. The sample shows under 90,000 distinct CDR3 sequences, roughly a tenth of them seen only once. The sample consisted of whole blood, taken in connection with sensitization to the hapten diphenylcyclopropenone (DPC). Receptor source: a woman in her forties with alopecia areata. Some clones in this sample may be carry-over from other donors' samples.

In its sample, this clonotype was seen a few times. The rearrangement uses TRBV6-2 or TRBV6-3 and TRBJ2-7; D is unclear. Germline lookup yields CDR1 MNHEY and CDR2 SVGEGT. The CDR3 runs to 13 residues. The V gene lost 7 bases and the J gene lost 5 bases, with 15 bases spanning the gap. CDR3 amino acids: CASTPNGVNEQYF. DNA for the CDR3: TGTGCCAGCACCCCAAATGGGGTAAACGAGCAGTACTTC.

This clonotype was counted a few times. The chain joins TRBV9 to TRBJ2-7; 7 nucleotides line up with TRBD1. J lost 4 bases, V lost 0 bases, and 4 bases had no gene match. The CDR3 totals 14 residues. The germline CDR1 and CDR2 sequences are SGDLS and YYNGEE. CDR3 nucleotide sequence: TGTGCCAGCAGCGTAGGAGACAGGGTGTACGAGCAGTACTTC. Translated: CASSVGDRVYEQYF.

DNA of the CDR3: TGCGCCAGCAGCATTCCGGGAAACAATGAGCAGTTCTTC. Amino acids: CASSIPGNNEQFF. The V gene is TRBV5-1, the J gene TRBJ2-1; D is possibly TRBD2 (5 bases). This CDR3 has 13 amino acids. V was cut by 4 bases and J by 5 bases, with 10 bases left in between. Germline V lookup: CDR1 SGHRS, CDR2 YFSETQ.

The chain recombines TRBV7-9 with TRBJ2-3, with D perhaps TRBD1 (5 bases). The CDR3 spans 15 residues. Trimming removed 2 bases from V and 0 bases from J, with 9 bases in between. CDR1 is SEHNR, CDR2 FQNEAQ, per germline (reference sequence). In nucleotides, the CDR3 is TGTGCCAGCAGCTTAAGTTCAGGGAGCACAGATACGCAGTATTTT. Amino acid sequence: CASSLSSGSTDTQYF.

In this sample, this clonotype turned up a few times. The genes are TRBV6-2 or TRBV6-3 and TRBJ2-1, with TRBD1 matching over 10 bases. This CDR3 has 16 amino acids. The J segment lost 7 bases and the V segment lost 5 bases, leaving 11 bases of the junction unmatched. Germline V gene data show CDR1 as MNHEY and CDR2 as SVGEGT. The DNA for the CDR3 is TGTGCCAGCAGTGGATGGGGGACAGGGGTAAGGAATGAGCAGTTCTTC. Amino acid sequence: CASSGWGTGVRNEQFF.

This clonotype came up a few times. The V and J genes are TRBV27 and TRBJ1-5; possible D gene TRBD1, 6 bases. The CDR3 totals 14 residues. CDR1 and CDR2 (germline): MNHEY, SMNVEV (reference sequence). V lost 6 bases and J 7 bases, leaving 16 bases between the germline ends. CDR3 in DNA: TGTGCCAGCAGCCAACAGGGTTATTGGCAGCCCCAGCATTTT. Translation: CASSQQGYWQPQHF.

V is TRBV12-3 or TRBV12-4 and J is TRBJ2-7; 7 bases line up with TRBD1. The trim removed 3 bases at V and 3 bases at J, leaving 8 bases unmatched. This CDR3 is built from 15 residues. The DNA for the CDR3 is TGTGCCAGCAGTTTGGGACAGAACATTTACTACGAGCAGTACTTC. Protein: CASSLGQNIYYEQYF.

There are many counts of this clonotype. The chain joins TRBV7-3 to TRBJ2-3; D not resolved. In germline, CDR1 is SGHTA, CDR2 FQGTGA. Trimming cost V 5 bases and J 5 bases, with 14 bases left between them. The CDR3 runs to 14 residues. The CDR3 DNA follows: TGTGCCAGCAGCCCCGAACTGGCGCGAGATACGCAGTATTTT. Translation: CASSPELARDTQYF.

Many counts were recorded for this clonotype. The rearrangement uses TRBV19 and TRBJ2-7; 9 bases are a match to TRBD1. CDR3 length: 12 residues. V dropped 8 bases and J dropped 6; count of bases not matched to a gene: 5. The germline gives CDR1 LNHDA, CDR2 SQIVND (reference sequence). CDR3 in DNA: TGTGCCAGTTCCGGGACAGGGCTCGAGCAGTACTTC. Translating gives CASSGTGLEQYF.

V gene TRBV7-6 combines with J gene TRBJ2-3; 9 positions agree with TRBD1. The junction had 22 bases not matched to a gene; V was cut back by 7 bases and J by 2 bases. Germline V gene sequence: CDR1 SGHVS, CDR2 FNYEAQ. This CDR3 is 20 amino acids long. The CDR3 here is CASINLPGQGTLSTTDTQYF. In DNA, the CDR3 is TGTGCCAGCATCAACCTCCCGGGACAGGGAACTCTTTCCACCACAGATACGCAGTATTTT.

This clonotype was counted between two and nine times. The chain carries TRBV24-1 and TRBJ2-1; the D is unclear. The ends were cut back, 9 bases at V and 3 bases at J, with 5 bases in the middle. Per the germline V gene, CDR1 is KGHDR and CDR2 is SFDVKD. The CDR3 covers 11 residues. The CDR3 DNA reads TGTGCCACCGAAAGCTACAATGAGCAGTTCTTC. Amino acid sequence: CATESYNEQFF.

The chain's CDR3 is CSARAPFNEQFF. The DNA for the CDR3 is TGCAGTGCTAGAGCCCCCTTCAATGAGCAGTTCTTC. The rearrangement links TRBV20-1 to TRBJ2-1; D is unresolved. Germline values: CDR1 DFQATT, CDR2 SNEGSKA (reference sequence). CDR3 length equals 12 residues. V lost 1 base, J lost 6 bases, and 7 bases lay in between.

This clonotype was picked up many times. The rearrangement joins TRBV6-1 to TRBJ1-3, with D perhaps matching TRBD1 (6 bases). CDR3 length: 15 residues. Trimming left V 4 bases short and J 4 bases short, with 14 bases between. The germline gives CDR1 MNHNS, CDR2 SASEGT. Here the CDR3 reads CASSVQGGDGNTIYF. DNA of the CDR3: TGTGCCAGCAGTGTACAGGGCGGAGACGGAAACACCATATATTTT.

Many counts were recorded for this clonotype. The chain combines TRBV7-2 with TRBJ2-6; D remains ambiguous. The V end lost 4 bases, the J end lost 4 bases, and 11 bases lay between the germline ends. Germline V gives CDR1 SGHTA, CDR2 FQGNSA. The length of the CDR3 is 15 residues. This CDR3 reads CASSYRSAGANVLTF. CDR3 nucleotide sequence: TGTGCCAGCAGCTACCGGAGCGCGGGGGCCAACGTCCTGACTTTC.

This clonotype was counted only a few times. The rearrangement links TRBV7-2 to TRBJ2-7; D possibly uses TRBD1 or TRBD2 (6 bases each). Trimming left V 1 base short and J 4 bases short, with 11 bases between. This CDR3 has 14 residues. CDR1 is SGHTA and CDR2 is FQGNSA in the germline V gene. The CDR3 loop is CASSLVGGKYEQYF. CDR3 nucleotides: TGTGCCAGCAGCTTAGTAGGGGGGAAGTACGAGCAGTACTTC.

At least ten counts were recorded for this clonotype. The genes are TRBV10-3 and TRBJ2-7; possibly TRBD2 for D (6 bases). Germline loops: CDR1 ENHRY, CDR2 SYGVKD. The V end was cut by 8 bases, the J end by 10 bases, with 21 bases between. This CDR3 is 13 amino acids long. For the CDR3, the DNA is TGTGCCATCGGCCCGGGAGAAGGACTTTACCAGTACTTC. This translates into CAIGPGEGLYQYF.

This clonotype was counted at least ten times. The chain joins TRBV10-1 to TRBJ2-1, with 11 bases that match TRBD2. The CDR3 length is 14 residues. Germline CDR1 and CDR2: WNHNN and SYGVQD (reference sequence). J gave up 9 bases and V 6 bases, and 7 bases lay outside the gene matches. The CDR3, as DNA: TGCGCCAGCAGGAGTAGCGGGGGGGCCGCTGAGCAGTTCTTC. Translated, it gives CASRSSGGAAEQFF.

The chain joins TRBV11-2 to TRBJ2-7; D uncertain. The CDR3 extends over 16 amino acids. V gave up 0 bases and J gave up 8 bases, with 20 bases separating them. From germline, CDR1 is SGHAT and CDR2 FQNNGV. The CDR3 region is CASSLDLALGYEKQYF. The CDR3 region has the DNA TGTGCCAGCAGCTTAGATTTAGCTTTGGGGTACGAGAAGCAGTACTTC.

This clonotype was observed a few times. DNA for the CDR3: TGCAGCGTCAGGGGCCAAGAGACCCAGTACTTC. Protein sequence: CSVRGQETQYF. V gene TRBV29-1 combines with J gene TRBJ2-5; D possibly corresponds to TRBD1 (6 bases). The CDR3 runs to 11 residues. V was clipped by 6 bases and J by 1 base, with 6 bases between them. In germline, CDR1 is SQVTM, CDR2 ANQGSEA.